Detailed here is one T cell receptor beta chain. The study drew all its donors from Caucasian adults living in Nashville, Tennessee. Both subsets, CD45RA+ naive and CD45RA-negative memory, were split from the CD4+ cells. Per germline, CDR1 SGHAT and CDR2 FQNNGV. The CDR3 length is 16 residues. Trimming removed 2 bases at V and 5 bases at J, with 18 bases between. Generated by immunoSEQ multiplex PCR, the TCRdb table keeps only in-frame clones and is missing some. The data contain over 2 million clones, 85% to 95% of them singletons. This entry comes from a study of shared clonotypes between healthy human individuals. For the study at large: Three plates were used per donor for CD4 naive, three for CD4 memory, two for CD8 naive and one for CD8 memory.

The receptor was derived from a man aged 18 to 30 in good health. Some clones in this sample may be carry-over from other donors' samples. Material for sequencing was naive CD4+ T cells from PBMCs. As for subset: CD45RA+ positively selected. This chain uses TRBV11-2 with TRBJ2-5, with D perhaps TRBD2 (6 bases). CDR3 coding DNA: TGTGCCAGCAGCTTATCCCCTCTGGGCGGGGCGGAGACCCAGTACTTC. Protein sequence: CASSLSPLGGAETQYF.